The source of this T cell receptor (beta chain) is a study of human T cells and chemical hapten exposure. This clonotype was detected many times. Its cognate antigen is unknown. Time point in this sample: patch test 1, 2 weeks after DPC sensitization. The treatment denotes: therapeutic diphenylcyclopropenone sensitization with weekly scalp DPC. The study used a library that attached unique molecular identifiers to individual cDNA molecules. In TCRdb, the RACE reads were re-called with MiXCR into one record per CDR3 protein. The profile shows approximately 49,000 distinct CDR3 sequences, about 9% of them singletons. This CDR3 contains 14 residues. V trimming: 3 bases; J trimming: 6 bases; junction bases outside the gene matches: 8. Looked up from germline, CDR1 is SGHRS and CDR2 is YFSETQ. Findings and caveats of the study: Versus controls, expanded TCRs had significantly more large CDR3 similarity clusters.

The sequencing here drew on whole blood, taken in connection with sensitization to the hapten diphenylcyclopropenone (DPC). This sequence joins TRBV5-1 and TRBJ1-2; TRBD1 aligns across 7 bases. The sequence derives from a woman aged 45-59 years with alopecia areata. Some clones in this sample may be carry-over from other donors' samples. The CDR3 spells CASSSTGEGHGYTF. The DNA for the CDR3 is TGCGCCAGCAGCTCCACAGGGGAGGGTCATGGCTACACCTTC.